The 17 T cell receptor beta chains presented below share a single source sample, sequenced in a study of PD-L1 blockade in urothelial cancer. Libraries were prepared by immunoSEQ multiplex PCR; TCRdb keeps only in-frame clonotypes and omits some of them. The top ten hold 2% to 3% of the sample, which has about 110,000 clones, about 85% seen once. The starting material was PBMCs, obtained around atezolizumab (anti-PD-L1) treatment. The receptor set was obtained from a man aged 45-65 years with urothelial cancer.

The V and J genes are TRBV18 and TRBJ1-5, with D maybe TRBD1 (5 bases). From germline, CDR1 is KGHSH and CDR2 LQKENI. CDR3 size: 14 residues. Trimming cost V 3 bases and J 4 bases, with 10 bases left between them. This CDR3 reads CASSPVGGNQPQHF. The CDR3 DNA reads TGTGCCAGCTCACCCGTGGGGGGTAATCAGCCCCAGCATTTT.

The chain is built from TRBV5-4 and TRBJ1-1; D ambiguous. The V and J ends lost 5 bases and 0 bases respectively, with 17 bases between them. This CDR3 comprises 16 residues. The germline gives CDR1 SGHNT, CDR2 YYREEE (reference sequence). The CDR3 DNA follows: TGTGCCAGCAGTCCCCCCGGGAGTAACTTGAACACTGAAGCTTTCTTT. It specifies CASSPPGSNLNTEAFF.

J is TRBJ1-1 and V is TRBV28; tentatively, D is TRBD1 (6 bases). V shed 10 bases and J shed 1 base, with 13 bases lying between them. The CDR3 sequence is 13 residues long. Looked up from germline, CDR1 is MDHEN and CDR2 is SYDVKM. The CDR3 DNA sequence: TGTGCCAACCACGGGGGGCAGAACACTGAAGCTTTCTTT. Residues: CANHGGQNTEAFF. Using reference TRBV28 and TRBJ1-1 for the parts outside the CDR3, the full variable domain is DVKVTQSSRYLVKRTGEKVFLECVQDMDHENMFWYRQDPGLGLRLIYFSYDVKMKEKGDIPEGYSVSREKKERFSLILESASTNQTSMYLCANHGGQNTEAFFGQGTRLTVV.

This rearrangement joins TRBV7-8 to TRBJ2-1; 11 positions agree with TRBD2. The CDR3 runs 16 residues. The V segment lost 5 bases and the J segment 8 bases; nucleotides outside the gene matches: 11. Germline CDR1 is SGHVS and CDR2 is FQNEAQ. The CDR3 here is CASSHSGRATVYEQFF. CDR3 DNA: TGTGCCAGCAGCCATAGCGGGAGGGCCACGGTCTATGAGCAGTTCTTC.

The chain uses TRBV7-9 and TRBJ2-3; TRBD2 matches 8 bases. The J segment lost 2 bases and the V segment lost 2 bases, leaving 6 bases of the junction unmatched. Germline V lookup: CDR1 SEHNR, CDR2 FQNEAQ (reference sequence). The CDR3 spans 16 residues. This chain's CDR3 is CASSLPQRGLTDTQYF. The CDR3 nucleotides read TGTGCCAGCAGCTTACCGCAGCGGGGGCTCACAGATACGCAGTATTTT.

This chain uses TRBV6-5 with TRBJ2-5; D uncertain. Near its end, the DNA agrees better with TRBJ2-7, so the J call may be wrong. Germline V gives CDR1 MNHEY, CDR2 SVGAGI. CDR3 length equals 13 residues. DNA of the CDR3: TGTGCCAGCAGTTACGGTTTATCCTACGAGCAGTACTTC. Translation: CASSYGLSYEQYF.

The rearrangement uses TRBV5-8 and TRBJ2-1; the D gene is possibly TRBD1 (5 bases). Germline loops: CDR1 SGHTS, CDR2 YDEGEE. CDR3 size: 14 residues. The V and J ends lost 2 bases and 2 bases respectively, with 8 bases between them. CDR3 sequence: CASSFSGTYNEQFF. CDR3 DNA sequence: TGTGCCAGCAGCTTTTCAGGGACCTACAATGAGCAGTTCTTC.

Only a few counts were recorded for this clone. V usage is TRBV5-1 and J usage is TRBJ1-2, with D perhaps TRBD1 (5 bases). Deletions cut 0 bases from V and 5 bases from J, with 8 bases between. The CDR3 is made up of 13 amino acids. In germline, CDR1 is SGHRS, CDR2 YFSETQ. The CDR3 loop reads CASSLGGEYGYTF. CDR3 nucleotide sequence: TGCGCCAGCAGCTTGGGGGGGGAGTATGGCTACACCTTC.

The chain links TRBV9 to TRBJ1-1, with D hard to call. This CDR3 region has 14 residues. Between the trimmed V and J ends, which lost 0 bases and 7 bases, there was a span of 13 bases. Per the germline V gene, CDR1 is SGDLS and CDR2 is YYNGEE. The CDR3 loop reads CASSVAVGGFEAFF. CDR3 coding DNA: TGTGCCAGCAGCGTAGCGGTAGGAGGGTTTGAAGCTTTCTTT. Variable domain in full (rest from reference TRBV9 and TRBJ1-1): DSGVTQTPKHLITATGQRVTLRCSPRSGDLSVYWYQQSLDQGLQFLIQYYNGEERAKGNILERFSAQQFPDLHSELNLSSLELGDSALYFCASSVAVGGFEAFFGQGTRLTVV.

The chain combines TRBV6-1 with TRBJ2-1; a possible D gene is TRBD2 (6 bases). CDR3 length equals 16 residues. CDR1 and CDR2 from the germline V gene are MNHNS and SASEGT. V was shortened by 3 bases and J by 8 bases, with 20 bases between the two germline ends. The CDR3 DNA reads TGTGCCAGCAGTGACGGGGAGGTCCCTGTAGTGGATGAGCAGTTCTTC. Translation gives CASSDGEVPVVDEQFF.

The CDR3 is CASSKGLAGAREQYF. In DNA form, the CDR3 reads TGTGCCAGCAGCAAAGGACTAGCGGGAGCGCGCGAGCAGTACTTC. This chain connects TRBV14 to TRBJ2-7; TRBD2 matches 13 bases. Losses at the gene ends were 5 bases for V and 6 bases for J; bases not matched to a gene: 7. CDR1 is SGHDN and CDR2 is FVKESK in the germline V gene. The length of the CDR3 is 15 residues.

This clone was detected once. This chain uses TRBV27 with TRBJ1-6, with 8 bases matching TRBD1. Germline V CDR1 and CDR2: MNHEY, SMNVEV (reference sequence). After removal of 6 bases from V and 9 bases from J, the junction contained 10 bases not matched to a gene. This CDR3 is 15 amino acids long. For the CDR3, the DNA is TGTGCCAGCAGAACGACAGGGGCTCTTTCTTCACCCCTCCACTTT. Residues: CASRTTGALSSPLHF.

Only one count was recorded for this clone. This chain links TRBV5-1 with TRBJ2-5, with D possibly TRBD2 on 6 matching bases. There are 14 residues in the CDR3. Trimming took off 7 bases at V and 0 bases at J, with 13 bases between the two ends. Germline CDR1 and CDR2: SGHRS and YFSETQ. CDR3 nucleotides: TGCGCCAGCGGACCTAGCGCACACCAAGAGACCCAGTACTTC. Translated, it gives CASGPSAHQETQYF.

This clone was seen a handful of times. This rearrangement joins TRBV19 to TRBJ1-2, with 7 bases aligning to TRBD1. The CDR3 extends over 13 amino acids. CDR1 LNHDA and CDR2 SQIVND come from the germline V gene (reference sequence). V gave up 8 bases and J gave up 2 bases; unmatched junction bases: 5. CDR3 in DNA: TGTGCCAGTCATATACAGGGGAACTATGGCTACACCTTC. This sequence encodes CASHIQGNYGYTF.

This sequence joins TRBV30 and TRBJ2-3; weak D call: TRBD2 (5 bases). The CDR3 has 12 amino acids. Trimming cost V 3 bases and J 1 base, with 5 bases left between them. Looked up from germline, CDR1 is GTSNPN and CDR2 is SVGIG (reference sequence). CDR3 in DNA: TGTGCCTGGAGGGAGGGCACAGATACGCAGTATTTT. The encoded protein is CAWREGTDTQYF.

V gene TRBV18 combines with J gene TRBJ1-2; tentatively, D is TRBD1 (6 bases). Germline V lookup: CDR1 KGHSH, CDR2 LQKENI. This CDR3 comprises 15 residues. Between the trimmed V and J ends, which lost 0 bases and 5 bases, there was a span of 13 bases. The CDR3 is CASSPPGAEGYGYTF. The CDR3 region has the DNA TGTGCCAGCTCACCACCGGGGGCTGAGGGGTATGGCTACACCTTC.

The chain carries TRBV28 and TRBJ2-7, with 11 bases fitting TRBD1. The CDR3 is 15 residues long. V lost 6 bases and J lost 3; bases outside the gene matches: 7. CDR1 is MDHEN and CDR2 is SYDVKM in the germline V gene. CDR3 nucleotide sequence: TGTGCCAGCAGCCGTTTAGGGACAGGGGGCTACGAGCAGTACTTC. This codes for CASSRLGTGGYEQYF.